This entry describes one T cell receptor beta chain. The target antigen is unknown. This sample is part of a study of OX40 agonist ivuxolimab in advanced cancers. Study context: Past anti-PD-1, anti-PD-L1 or anti-CTLA-4 therapy was accepted, and 40% to 45% had received some.

Germline V gives CDR1 GTSNPN, CDR2 SVGIG (reference sequence). The CDR3 is 13 amino acids. With 4 bases removed from V and 0 bases from J, the gap between germline ends came to 7 bases. Study findings and constraints: Patients who responded partially at 0.1-3.0 mg/kg showed clonal expansion ranking among the lowest.

Autoimmune disease history or systemic immunosuppression led to patient exclusion. Researchers took blood at baseline, on cycle 4 day 1, and on cycle 7 day 1. Assay: immunoSEQ multiplex PCR; the TCRdb copy retains only in-frame clones and omits some. Of 75,000 to 100,000 clones listed, roughly nine tenths were seen once; the top ten hold 0.3% to 0.4%. This clonotype was obtained from an adult with an advanced solid tumor such as melanoma, head and neck, liver or kidney cancer. The material sequenced was CD4+ or CD8+ T cells sorted from blood, taken in a trial of the OX40 agonist ivuxolimab. J is TRBJ1-3 and V is TRBV30; D is unclear. CDR3 sequence: CAWTVDSGNTIYF. In DNA form, the CDR3 reads TGTGCCTGGACAGTAGACTCTGGAAACACCATATATTTT.